The rows below give T cell receptor beta chains drawn from one sample of a study of CD4 T cells in relation to SARS-CoV-2 and coronaviruses. What these receptors recognize is not known. Assay: immunoSEQ multiplex PCR; the TCRdb copy retains only in-frame clones and omits some. The repertoire holds about 25,000 clones, with 76% as singletons. Input material: CD4+ T cells from PBMCs, cultured in vitro. These receptors all stem from a human donor in good health. Each CDR3 is given with its conserved first and last residue. Fields, in order: CDR3 protein, CDR3 DNA, V gene, clone size, D gene, J gene. D genes are given only for firm matches. Rows give clone size only sometimes, using once, few, many, or a class for an expanded clone.

CASSPRLAGGPGELFF TGTGCCAGCAGCCCAAGACTAGCGGGAGGACCCGGGGAGCTGTTTTTT TRBV6-2/TRBV6-3 few TRBD2 TRBJ2-2
CASSPLAGAGETQYF TGTGCCAGCAGCCCCCTAGCGGGGGCAGGAGAGACCCAGTACTTC TRBV7-7 NA TRBD2 TRBJ2-5
CASSFDRVTGANVLTF TGTGCCAGCAGCTTTGACAGGGTGACGGGGGCCAACGTCCTGACTTTC TRBV7-9 NA TRBD1 TRBJ2-6
CASSESGLAGGPYNEQFF TGTGCCAGCAGTGAATCCGGACTAGCGGGGGGGCCTTACAATGAGCAGTTCTTC TRBV25-1 once TRBD2 TRBJ2-1
CASILGQGAVQPQHF TGTGCCAGCATTCTCGGACAGGGGGCTGTTCAGCCCCAGCATTTT TRBV6-5 NA TRBD1 TRBJ1-5
CASSPPPGEKTQYF TGTGCCAGCTCACCACCGCCAGGGGAAAAGACCCAGTACTTC TRBV18 NA NA TRBJ2-5
CASSPQGGETEAFF TGTGCCAGCTCCCCACAGGGGGGGGAGACTGAAGCTTTCTTT TRBV18 once TRBD1 TRBJ1-1
CASSLKTPRKSSYNEQFF TGTGCCAGCAGCTTAAAAACCCCAAGGAAGAGCTCCTACAATGAGCAGTTCTTC TRBV11-2 NA NA TRBJ2-1
CASSFRGRATNEKLFF TGTGCCAGCAGCTTCAGGGGGAGGGCAACTAATGAAAAACTGTTTTTT TRBV5-6 NA TRBD1 TRBJ1-4
CASSVGRGGLYEQYF TGTGCCAGCAGCGTAGGCAGGGGAGGCCTCTACGAGCAGTACTTC TRBV9 NA NA TRBJ2-7
CASSYAARGSSGADTQYF TGTGCCAGCAGTTATGCGGCCAGAGGATCTTCGGGCGCCGATACGCAGTATTTT TRBV6-2/TRBV6-3 NA NA TRBJ2-3
CASSPAGGVAKNIQYF TGCGCCAGCAGTCCGGCGGGAGGGGTGGCCAAAAACATTCAGTACTTC TRBV23-1 NA TRBD2 TRBJ2-4
CASTFQAGTSYEQYF TGTGCCAGCACCTTTCAGGCGGGGACCTCCTACGAGCAGTACTTC TRBV2 NA NA TRBJ2-7
CASSLSVVGANVLTF TGTGCCAGCAGCCTAAGCGTAGTCGGGGCCAACGTCCTGACTTTC TRBV28 once NA TRBJ2-6
CAWSVEPIGTSGRPAYNEQFF TGTGCCTGGAGTGTCGAACCGATTGGGACTAGCGGGAGGCCCGCCTACAATGAGCAGTTCTTC TRBV30 once TRBD2 TRBJ2-1
CASSLAGSGGYTF TGTGCCAGCAGTCTAGCAGGGTCTGGGGGCTACACCTTC TRBV7-2 NA NA TRBJ1-2
CASSPGVGDSPLHF TGTGCCAGTAGTCCAGGGGTGGGCGATTCACCCCTCCACTTT TRBV19 NA NA TRBJ1-6
CASSELAGVPDTQYF TGTGCCAGCAGTGAGCTAGCGGGGGTTCCAGATACGCAGTATTTT TRBV6-4 NA TRBD2 TRBJ2-3
CAWRVGGGSVTDTQYF TGTGCCTGGAGGGTTGGCGGCGGGAGTGTCACAGATACGCAGTATTTT TRBV30 NA TRBD2 TRBJ2-3
CASSRQGTGELFF TGTGCCAGCAGCCGCCAGGGGACCGGGGAGCTGTTTTTT TRBV3-1/TRBV3-2 NA NA TRBJ2-2
CASSLQTGSETQYF TGTGCCAGCAGTCTACAGACAGGTTCGGAGACCCAGTACTTC TRBV6-2/TRBV6-3 NA NA TRBJ2-5
CASSVDIGNTIYF TGTGCCAGCAGCGTTGACATCGGAAACACCATATATTTT TRBV9 NA NA TRBJ1-3
CASGRDYEQYF TGTGCCAGCGGACGGGACTACGAGCAGTACTTC TRBV12-3/TRBV12-4 few NA TRBJ2-7
CASSYSGQGADYGYTF TGTGCCAGCAGTTACTCAGGACAGGGGGCTGACTATGGCTACACCTTC TRBV6-2/TRBV6-3 NA TRBD1 TRBJ1-2
CASSIDWREKQFF TGTGCCAGTAGTATAGATTGGAGGGAAAAGCAGTTCTTC TRBV19 NA NA TRBJ2-1
CASSLDRPQGNTIYF TGTGCCAGCAGCTTGGACAGGCCTCAAGGAAACACCATATATTTT TRBV11-2 NA TRBD1 TRBJ1-3
CATSAGGGQPQHF TGTGCCACCAGTGCCGGAGGGGGCCAGCCCCAGCATTTT TRBV24-1 few TRBD1 TRBJ1-5
CASSESGAQPYGYTF TGTGCCAGCAGTGAATCGGGGGCGCAACCCTATGGCTACACCTTC TRBV6-1 NA NA TRBJ1-2
CASSLNRLDRGTTNEKLFF TGTGCCAGCAGCTTAAACCGGCTGGACAGGGGAACAACTAATGAAAAACTGTTTTTT TRBV5-6 NA TRBD1 TRBJ1-4
CASSQVFSRETQYF TGTGCCAGCAGCCAAGTGTTTAGCAGGGAGACCCAGTACTTC TRBV4-2 few NA TRBJ2-5
CAISDQTGGTDTQYF TGTGCCATCAGTGATCAAACAGGGGGGACAGATACGCAGTATTTT TRBV10-3 once TRBD1 TRBJ2-3
CASSPPGGRNTEAFF TGTGCCAGCTCACCACCGGGGGGAAGGAACACTGAAGCTTTCTTT TRBV18 NA NA TRBJ1-1
CASSELRGAVDTQYF TGCGCCAGCAGTGAACTGCGGGGGGCCGTCGATACGCAGTATTTT TRBV10-1 NA TRBD2 TRBJ2-3
CASSLAAGGDYNSPLHF TGCGCCAGCAGCTTGGCGGCCGGCGGCGACTATAATTCACCCCTCCACTTT TRBV5-1 NA NA TRBJ1-6
CASSRGTPGTDSNQPQHF TGTGCCAGCAGCCGCGGGACTCCCGGGACAGATAGCAATCAGCCCCAGCATTTT TRBV5-5 NA TRBD1 TRBJ1-5
CASSLEGFGTDTQYF TGCGCCAGCAGCTTGGAGGGCTTTGGCACAGATACGCAGTATTTT TRBV5-1 NA NA TRBJ2-3
CASRQERTPNEQFF TGTGCCAGCAGACAAGAGCGGACCCCCAATGAGCAGTTCTTC TRBV6-6 once NA TRBJ2-1
CASSFRGEKLFF TGTGCCAGCAGCTTTCGCGGGGAAAAACTGTTTTTT TRBV7-2 once NA TRBJ1-4
CASSVTGTKNIQYF TGTGCCAGCAGTGTGACGGGTACCAAAAACATTCAGTACTTC TRBV25-1 NA NA TRBJ2-4
CASSRGGSYNEQFF TGTGCCAGCTCCCGCGGGGGCTCCTACAATGAGCAGTTCTTC TRBV18 NA TRBD2 TRBJ2-1
CASSQRWGRTGNEKLFF TGTGCCAGCAGCCAAAGATGGGGTAGGACGGGGAATGAAAAACTGTTTTTT TRBV4-2 NA NA TRBJ1-4
CASSSSGTIGPVKYF TGTGCCAGCAGCAGTTCCGGGACAATAGGTCCGGTCAAGTACTTC TRBV21-1 NA NA TRBJ2-7
CASRQSGFANTGELFF TGTGCCAGCAGACAAAGCGGGTTCGCGAACACCGGGGAGCTGTTTTTT TRBV25-1 NA NA TRBJ2-2
CAIRTSGSAYEQYF TGTGCCATCAGGACTAGCGGGAGCGCCTACGAGCAGTACTTC TRBV10-3 NA TRBD2 TRBJ2-7
CASSILQGGEAFF TGTGCCAGTAGTATCCTTCAGGGGGGTGAAGCTTTCTTT TRBV19 NA TRBD1 TRBJ1-1
CASSWDRGDNSPLHF TGTGCCAGCAGCTGGGACAGGGGAGACAATTCACCCCTCCACTTT TRBV7-6 NA TRBD1 TRBJ1-6
CAISESVQATSYNEQFF TGTGCCATCAGTGAGTCGGTGCAGGCTACTTCCTACAATGAGCAGTTCTTC TRBV10-3 NA NA TRBJ2-1
CASSLRPFLAGGVNEQFF TGTGCCAGCAGCTTACGCCCCTTTCTAGCGGGGGGGGTAAATGAGCAGTTCTTC TRBV13 NA TRBD2 TRBJ2-1
CASSDLGGFSEAFF TGTGCCAGCAGTGATCTGGGCGGCTTTTCTGAAGCTTTCTTT TRBV2 NA NA TRBJ1-1
CAISDRRDNQPQHF TGTGCCATCAGTGATCGTAGGGATAATCAGCCCCAGCATTTT TRBV10-3 NA NA TRBJ1-5
CASSLEDRGGYGYTF TGTGCCAGCAGCTTGGAGGACAGGGGCGGCTATGGCTACACCTTC TRBV5-5 NA TRBD1 TRBJ1-2
CASSEGWAGGASETQYF TGTGCCAGCAGTGAAGGTTGGGCAGGGGGCGCGTCCGAGACCCAGTACTTC TRBV2 NA TRBD1 TRBJ2-5
CASSLSARTNYGYTF TGCGCCAGCAGCTTGTCAGCACGTACTAACTATGGCTACACCTTC TRBV5-1 NA NA TRBJ1-2
CASSVGRPYGYTF TGTGCCAGCAGCGTCGGACGGCCCTATGGCTACACCTTC TRBV9 NA NA TRBJ1-2
CASSLQTGELFF TGTGCCAGCAGTTTACAAACCGGGGAGCTGTTTTTT TRBV12-3/TRBV12-4 NA NA TRBJ2-2
CASSIDWDRGNGGYTF TGTGCCAGTAGTATAGACTGGGACAGGGGTAACGGTGGCTACACCTTC TRBV19 NA TRBD1 TRBJ1-2